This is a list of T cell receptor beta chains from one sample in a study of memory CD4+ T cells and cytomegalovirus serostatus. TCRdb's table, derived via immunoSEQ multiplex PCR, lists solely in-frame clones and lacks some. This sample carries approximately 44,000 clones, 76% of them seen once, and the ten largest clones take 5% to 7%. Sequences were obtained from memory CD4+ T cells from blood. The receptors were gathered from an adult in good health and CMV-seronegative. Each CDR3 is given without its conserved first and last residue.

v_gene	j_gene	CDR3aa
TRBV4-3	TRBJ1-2	ASSQFTGFYGYT
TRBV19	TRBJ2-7	ASSDSSSGTSYEQY
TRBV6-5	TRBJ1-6	ASSFDYNSPLH
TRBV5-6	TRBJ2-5	ASSSRETQY
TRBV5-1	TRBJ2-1	ASRSTGTPAGEQF
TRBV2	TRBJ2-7	ASSPYPSGQAPEQY
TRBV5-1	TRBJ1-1	ASSLAGGQENTEAF
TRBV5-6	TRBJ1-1	ASSLGDTEAF
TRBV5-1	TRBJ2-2	ASSSAMGNTGELF
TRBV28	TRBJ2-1	ASSKTRGRSMTSGRLSSYNEQF
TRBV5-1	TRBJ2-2	ASRLAGNTGELF
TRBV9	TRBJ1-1	ASERLSNTEAF
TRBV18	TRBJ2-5	ASSPRLAGGETQY
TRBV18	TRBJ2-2	ASSPVTGDTGELF
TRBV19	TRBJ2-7	ASTPGLASSYEQY
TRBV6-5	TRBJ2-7	ASSMHPGLELEQY
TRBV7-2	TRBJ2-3	ASNQQGARVTQY
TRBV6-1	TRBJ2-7	ASTGTGTAYEQY
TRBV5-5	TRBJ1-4	ASSLSQGLF
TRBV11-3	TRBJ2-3	ASSFGFGTDTQY
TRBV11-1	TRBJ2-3	ASSLGGLDTQY
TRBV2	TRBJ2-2	ASSRQGGELF
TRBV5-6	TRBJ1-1	ASNMYRGQGGGNTEAF
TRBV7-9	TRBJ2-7	ASSLGSDEQY
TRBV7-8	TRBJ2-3	ASSFGGGGTDTQY
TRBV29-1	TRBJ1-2	SVAPTGNGYT
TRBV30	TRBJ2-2	AWIKSGLNTGELF
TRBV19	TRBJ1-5	ASSIKGYSNQPQH
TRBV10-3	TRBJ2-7	AISDVAYEQY
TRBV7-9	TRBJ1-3	ASSLTGSGNTIY
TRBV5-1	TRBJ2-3	ASSLEPGADTQY
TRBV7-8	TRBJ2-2	ASSSGLAGLETGELF
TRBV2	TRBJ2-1	ASFKDRGGDEQF
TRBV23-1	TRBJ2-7	ASSQGRNLSYEQY
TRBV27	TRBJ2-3	ASSLGYTQY
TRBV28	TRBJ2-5	ASSFPGVAGGETQY
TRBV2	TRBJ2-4	ASTPEGRNIQY
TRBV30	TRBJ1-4	AGKGTGGEKLF
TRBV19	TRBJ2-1	ASALLSYNEQF
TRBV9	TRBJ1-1	ASSRQVNTEAF
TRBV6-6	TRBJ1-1	ASRRGETTEAF
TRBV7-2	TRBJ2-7	ASSLAGTSYEQY
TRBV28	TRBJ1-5	ASSRGGGRQPQH
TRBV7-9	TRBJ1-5	ASSPDGNQPQH
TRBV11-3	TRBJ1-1	ASSPGQGANTEAF
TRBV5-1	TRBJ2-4	ASSLGDSGTSDKNIQY
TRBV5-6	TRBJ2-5	ASSLLTQETQY
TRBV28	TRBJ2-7	ASSSTRTGNYEQY
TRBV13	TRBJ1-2	ASSFQRGQGYT
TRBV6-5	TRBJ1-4	ASRDTTNEKLF
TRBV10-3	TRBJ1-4	ATDPQGRLEKLF
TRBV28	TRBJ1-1	ASLWHRGRDTEAF
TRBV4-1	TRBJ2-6	ASSQVASSSGANVLT
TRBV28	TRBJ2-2	ASSGQVGDTGELF
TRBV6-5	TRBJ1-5	ASTYPGGADQPQH